These T cell receptor beta chains were read from a single sample in a study of CD8 T cells in ankylosing spondylitis. TCRdb re-called the 5' RACE reads through MiXCR, storing one row per CDR3 protein. This repertoire shows over 100,000 distinct CDR3 sequences, 11% found once; its top ten account for about 4%. Material for sequencing was blood, either unsorted or a sorted T cell fraction (not recorded which). The receptors stem from a female donor with ankylosing spondylitis or in good health (not recorded which). CDR3s include the opening cysteine and the closing phenylalanine or tryptophan. The D gene is left open where the match is weak. Not all rows give a size; the values are once, few, many and, for expanded clones, a class.

TRBD2,TRBV7-7,TRBJ2-1,.,CASSPPSGFFYNEQFF,TGTGCCAGCAGCCCCCCTAGCGGGTTTTTCTACAATGAGCAGTTCTTC
.,TRBV7-2,TRBJ2-7,few,CASSLEGPLGEQYF,TGTGCCAGCAGCTTAGAGGGGCCCCTCGGAGAGCAGTACTTC
.,TRBV12-3/TRBV12-4,TRBJ1-1,many,CASSGVGTEAFF,TGTGCCAGCAGTGGGGTGGGAACTGAAGCTTTCTTT
.,TRBV5-1,TRBJ2-1,many,CASSLAGGWEFGNEQFF,TGCGCCAGCAGCTTGGCTGGAGGTTGGGAGTTCGGCAATGAGCAGTTCTTC
TRBD2,TRBV5-1,TRBJ2-2,.,CASSFWTSPTTGELFF,TGCGCCAGCAGCTTCTGGACTAGCCCAACCACCGGGGAGCTGTTTTTT
.,TRBV15,TRBJ2-1,many,CATSRVDNYGEQFF,TGTGCCACCAGCAGAGTGGACAATTATGGTGAGCAGTTCTTC
.,TRBV6-5,TRBJ1-1,.,CASSYQGLGTEAFF,TGTGCCAGCAGTTACCAGGGGTTGGGAACTGAAGCTTTCTTT
.,TRBV20-1,TRBJ2-3,many,CSARPLGRSTDTQYF,TGCAGTGCTCGCCCCCTGGGGCGGAGCACAGATACGCAGTATTTT
.,TRBV12-3/TRBV12-4,TRBJ2-1,.,CASSRALYNEQFF,TGTGCCAGCAGTCGGGCCCTCTACAATGAGCAGTTCTTC
.,TRBV5-1,TRBJ1-5,many,CASSLDGWGGQPQHF,TGCGCCAGCAGCTTGGATGGCTGGGGGGGTCAGCCCCAGCATTTT
.,TRBV11-2,TRBJ1-1,many,CASSLMSGANTEAFF,TGTGCCAGCAGCTTAATGTCGGGGGCGAACACTGAAGCTTTCTTT
TRBD1,TRBV11-2,TRBJ1-2,many,CASSSGQVRGYTF,TGTGCCAGCAGCTCGGGACAGGTTAGGGGCTACACCTTC
.,TRBV14,TRBJ2-7,.,CASSHGRVSYEQYF,TGTGCCAGCAGCCACGGACGGGTCTCCTACGAGCAGTACTTC
.,TRBV10-3,TRBJ2-3,many,CAISDPSPAPSTDTQYF,TGTGCCATCAGTGACCCTTCCCCTGCGCCTAGCACAGATACGCAGTATTTT
.,TRBV7-7,TRBJ2-7,many,CASTHRQATYEQYF,TGTGCCAGCACCCACAGGCAGGCCACCTACGAGCAGTACTTC
.,TRBV27,TRBJ1-4,many,CASSEWGATNEKLFF,TGTGCCAGCAGTGAATGGGGGGCGACTAATGAAAAACTGTTTTTT
TRBD1,TRBV18,TRBJ2-1,many,CASSQTGIQYNEQFF,TGTGCCAGCTCACAGACAGGGATCCAATACAATGAGCAGTTCTTC
TRBD2,TRBV3-1,TRBJ2-2,many,CASSPAGANTGELFF,TGTGCCAGCAGCCCAGCGGGGGCGAACACCGGGGAGCTGTTTTTT
.,TRBV20-1,TRBJ1-2,many,CSASAPGLYGYTF,TGCAGTGCTAGCGCGCCGGGCCTCTATGGCTACACCTTC
.,TRBV28,TRBJ1-6,many,CASSPLGYNSPLHF,TGTGCCAGCAGCCCCCTAGGGTATAATTCACCCCTCCACTTT
.,TRBV6-1,TRBJ2-7,.,CASSDWGYEQYF,TGTGCCAGCAGTGATTGGGGCTACGAGCAGTACTTC
.,TRBV20-1,TRBJ2-7,.,CSAAPAPYEQYF,TGCAGTGCCGCCCCAGCACCCTACGAGCAGTACTTC
.,TRBV19,TRBJ1-2,many,CASSSSGHYGYTF,TGTGCCAGTAGTAGTTCAGGCCACTATGGCTACACCTTC
TRBD1,TRBV7-6,TRBJ1-3,many,CASSLALQGASGNTIYF,TGTGCCAGCAGCTTAGCTTTACAGGGGGCGTCCGGAAACACCATATATTTT
TRBD1,TRBV7-9,TRBJ1-2,many,CASSPGTGTYIYGYTF,TGTGCCAGCAGTCCCGGGACAGGGACTTATATCTATGGCTACACCTTC
.,TRBV20-1,TRBJ2-2,many,CSARVGLRGTGELFF,TGCAGTGCTAGAGTGGGCCTCAGAGGGACCGGGGAGCTGTTTTTT
.,TRBV4-3,TRBJ1-2,.,CASSLGGGRGYTF,TGCGCCAGCAGCCTCGGCGGGGGTCGGGGCTACACCTTC
.,TRBV5-1,TRBJ2-7,many,CASSLEWDTKYEQYF,TGCGCCAGCAGCTTGGAGTGGGACACAAAGTACGAGCAGTACTTC